Listed below are T cell receptor beta chains from one sample, sequenced in a study of regulatory T cells in long-lasting Graves disease. TCRdb recomputed calls from the multiplex PCR reads with MiXCR, one row per CDR3 protein. Altogether 350,000 to 550,000 distinct CDR3 sequences are present, approximately 16% being singletons, with the ten largest covering 20% to 25%. In addition, the sample was reused for a study of T cells in Graves' hyperthyroidism and ophthalmopathy.

The source material was peripheral blood mononuclear cells (PBMCs), sampled at new diagnosis, from a patient treated with antithyroid drugs. These receptors came from a woman aged 18-35 years with Graves disease. The CDR3 runs from the conserved cysteine through the conserved F or W. A D gene is named only where the DNA matches it firmly. Part of the rows lack a size; the others show once, few, many or a class for expanded clones.

d_call: -; j_call: TRBJ1-1; v_call: TRBV9; clone_size: few; cdr3_nt: TGTGCCAGCAGCGTAGAGGGGGGACAACTAAACACTGAAGCTTTCTTT; cdr3_aa: CASSVEGGQLNTEAFF
d_call: -; j_call: TRBJ2-1; v_call: TRBV19; clone_size: few; cdr3_nt: TGTGCCAGTAGCCAGGGGAGGGGCTACAATGAGCAGTTCTTC; cdr3_aa: CASSQGRGYNEQFF
d_call: -; j_call: TRBJ2-3; v_call: TRBV14; clone_size: -; cdr3_nt: TGTGCCAGCAGCCAAGATATTAGCGTCGGCACAGATACGCAGTATTTT; cdr3_aa: CASSQDISVGTDTQYF
d_call: -; j_call: TRBJ2-7; v_call: TRBV28; clone_size: many; cdr3_nt: TGTGCCAGCAGTTCCCCCCGGGACTCCCTCTACGAGCAGTACTTC; cdr3_aa: CASSSPRDSLYEQYF
d_call: TRBD2; j_call: TRBJ2-5; v_call: TRBV6-1; clone_size: few; cdr3_nt: TGTGCCAGCAGTGACGTAGCGGGAGTTGAGACCCAGTACTTC; cdr3_aa: CASSDVAGVETQYF
d_call: -; j_call: TRBJ2-1; v_call: TRBV30; clone_size: -; cdr3_nt: TGTGCCACCTGGGGGACCCACAATGAGCAGTTCTTC; cdr3_aa: CATWGTHNEQFF
d_call: TRBD1; j_call: TRBJ2-7; v_call: TRBV6-1; clone_size: few; cdr3_nt: TGTGCCAGCAGTCTACCGGGACAGGGGTATGGGGAGCAGTACTTC; cdr3_aa: CASSLPGQGYGEQYF
d_call: TRBD1; j_call: TRBJ2-7; v_call: TRBV24-1; clone_size: few; cdr3_nt: TGTGCCACCAGTGATTTGACAGGGGTCGGACAGTACTTC; cdr3_aa: CATSDLTGVGQYF
d_call: TRBD2; j_call: TRBJ2-1; v_call: TRBV20-1; clone_size: many; cdr3_nt: TGCAGTGCTCATATAGCGGGAGGGTGGAATGAGCAGTTCTTC; cdr3_aa: CSAHIAGGWNEQFF
d_call: -; j_call: TRBJ2-1; v_call: TRBV2; clone_size: -; cdr3_nt: TGTGCCAGCAAGGGAGCGGGTCACAATGAGCAGTTCTTC; cdr3_aa: CASKGAGHNEQFF
d_call: TRBD2; j_call: TRBJ2-7; v_call: TRBV10-3; clone_size: many; cdr3_nt: TGTGCCATCACTCCTTGGTTAGCGGGAGTGGACGAGCAGTACTTC; cdr3_aa: CAITPWLAGVDEQYF
d_call: -; j_call: TRBJ2-3; v_call: TRBV6-1; clone_size: few; cdr3_nt: TGTGCCAGCGGATTAGTTGGGGGAGACACAGATACGCAGTATTTT; cdr3_aa: CASGLVGGDTDTQYF
d_call: -; j_call: TRBJ2-2; v_call: TRBV7-6; clone_size: many; cdr3_nt: TGTGCCAGCAGCTTAAACGGGGGGCCGGTCACCGGGGAGCTGTTTTTT; cdr3_aa: CASSLNGGPVTGELFF
d_call: -; j_call: TRBJ2-7; v_call: TRBV29-1; clone_size: -; cdr3_nt: TGCAGCGTTGAAGGGGAGTCCTACGAGCAGTACTTC; cdr3_aa: CSVEGESYEQYF
d_call: -; j_call: TRBJ2-3; v_call: TRBV29-1; clone_size: -; cdr3_nt: TGCAGCGTTGCCGCCAGGGGAGATACGCAGTATTTT; cdr3_aa: CSVAARGDTQYF
d_call: -; j_call: TRBJ2-6; v_call: TRBV4-3; clone_size: many; cdr3_nt: TGCGCCAGCAGCCAAGTCGGATCAAGCTCTGGGGCCAACGTCCTGACTTTC; cdr3_aa: CASSQVGSSSGANVLTF
d_call: -; j_call: TRBJ2-3; v_call: TRBV20-1; clone_size: many; cdr3_nt: TGCAGTGCTACAGTTTGGGAGCACGCAGATACGCAGTATTTT; cdr3_aa: CSATVWEHADTQYF
d_call: TRBD1; j_call: TRBJ2-7; v_call: TRBV9; clone_size: -; cdr3_nt: TGTGCCAGCAGCGTTGGTACAGGGGCGACCTACGAGCAGTACTTC; cdr3_aa: CASSVGTGATYEQYF
d_call: TRBD1; j_call: TRBJ1-5; v_call: TRBV6-2/TRBV6-3; clone_size: few; cdr3_nt: TGTGCCAGCAGTTACTCGGGACAGGGGGCGACCAATCAGCCCCAGCATTTT; cdr3_aa: CASSYSGQGATNQPQHF
d_call: -; j_call: TRBJ1-1; v_call: TRBV12-3/TRBV12-4; clone_size: many; cdr3_nt: TGTGCCAGCAGTCCGGACAGCGTAACCTTAATAGCTTTCTTT; cdr3_aa: CASSPDSVTLIAFF
d_call: TRBD2; j_call: TRBJ2-1; v_call: TRBV29-1; clone_size: few; cdr3_nt: TGCAGCGTTGGAGGGAGGGCCGTCGATGAGCAGTTCTTC; cdr3_aa: CSVGGRAVDEQFF
d_call: TRBD2; j_call: TRBJ2-2; v_call: TRBV29-1; clone_size: -; cdr3_nt: TGCAGCGTTGCCGGCGGGCTTAGCGGGAGGGCCAGCGGGGAGCTGTTTTTT; cdr3_aa: CSVAGGLSGRASGELFF
d_call: -; j_call: TRBJ1-1; v_call: TRBV13; clone_size: many; cdr3_nt: TGTGCCAGCAGCTCCCTGACAGGTGAGCTGAACACTGAAGCTTTCTTT; cdr3_aa: CASSSLTGELNTEAFF
d_call: TRBD1; j_call: TRBJ2-7; v_call: TRBV7-2; clone_size: many; cdr3_nt: TGTGCCAGCAGACAGGGGGGCACCACCTACGAGCAGTACTTC; cdr3_aa: CASRQGGTTYEQYF
d_call: -; j_call: TRBJ1-1; v_call: TRBV28; clone_size: many; cdr3_nt: TGTGCCAGCAGTTTGGAGCATCGGAGTGAAGCTTTCTTT; cdr3_aa: CASSLEHRSEAFF
d_call: -; j_call: TRBJ1-5; v_call: TRBV2; clone_size: many; cdr3_nt: TGTGCCAGCAGTGCCGGACCGAATCAGCCCCAGCATTTT; cdr3_aa: CASSAGPNQPQHF
d_call: -; j_call: TRBJ2-3; v_call: TRBV2; clone_size: many; cdr3_nt: TGTGCCAGCAGACCCCTCGGGAGCGTGACAGATACGCAGTATTTT; cdr3_aa: CASRPLGSVTDTQYF
d_call: -; j_call: TRBJ2-3; v_call: TRBV28; clone_size: many; cdr3_nt: TGTGCCAGCGCGGGACAGAGATTCACAGATACGCAGTATTTT; cdr3_aa: CASAGQRFTDTQYF
d_call: -; j_call: TRBJ2-7; v_call: TRBV7-9; clone_size: many; cdr3_nt: TGTGCCAGCAGCTTAGCGGGAGGCCACGAGCAGTACTTC; cdr3_aa: CASSLAGGHEQYF
d_call: -; j_call: TRBJ2-5; v_call: TRBV5-1; clone_size: -; cdr3_nt: TGCGCCAGCAGCACCGAATTCCAAGAGACCCAGTACTTC; cdr3_aa: CASSTEFQETQYF
d_call: TRBD1; j_call: TRBJ1-5; v_call: TRBV12-3/TRBV12-4; clone_size: few; cdr3_nt: TGTGCCAGCAGTTTATGGAGTCGTGGGGGGACAGGGGGCAGGGGAGGCAATCAGCCCCAGCATTTT; cdr3_aa: CASSLWSRGGTGGRGGNQPQHF
d_call: -; j_call: TRBJ1-4; v_call: TRBV14; clone_size: few; cdr3_nt: TGTGCCAGCAGCCGCCTACAGGGCGAGAATGAAAAACTGTTTTTT; cdr3_aa: CASSRLQGENEKLFF
d_call: -; j_call: TRBJ2-7; v_call: TRBV9; clone_size: -; cdr3_nt: TGTGCCAGCAGCGTAGGTTCCGGGGCCGGGAGCGGGGAGCAGTACTTC; cdr3_aa: CASSVGSGAGSGEQYF
d_call: TRBD1; j_call: TRBJ1-3; v_call: TRBV12-3/TRBV12-4; clone_size: -; cdr3_nt: TGTGCCAGCAGTTTGGCAGGGGGGCCCACCTCTGGAAACACCATATATTTT; cdr3_aa: CASSLAGGPTSGNTIYF
d_call: -; j_call: TRBJ1-3; v_call: TRBV28; clone_size: many; cdr3_nt: TGTGCCAGCAGTTTATGGTCTGGCACGAACACCATATATTTT; cdr3_aa: CASSLWSGTNTIYF
d_call: -; j_call: TRBJ2-7; v_call: TRBV27; clone_size: many; cdr3_nt: TGTGCCAGCAGTACGACCCTCTACGAGCAGTACTTC; cdr3_aa: CASSTTLYEQYF
d_call: -; j_call: TRBJ2-7; v_call: TRBV27; clone_size: few; cdr3_nt: TGTGCCAGCAGTACTAGACCCCGGCAGTACGAGCAGTACTTC; cdr3_aa: CASSTRPRQYEQYF
d_call: -; j_call: TRBJ1-2; v_call: TRBV29-1; clone_size: -; cdr3_nt: TGCAGCGTTGAACCCAGGGTGGGCTATGGCTACACCTTC; cdr3_aa: CSVEPRVGYGYTF
d_call: TRBD2; j_call: TRBJ2-1; v_call: TRBV30; clone_size: few; cdr3_nt: TGTGCCAGGAGTGTCCTAGCGGGCTCCTACAATGAGCAGTTCTTC; cdr3_aa: CARSVLAGSYNEQFF
d_call: -; j_call: TRBJ1-5; v_call: TRBV6-2/TRBV6-3; clone_size: many; cdr3_nt: TGTGCCAGCATGATGGGGCAGGTACATCAGCCCCAGCATTTT; cdr3_aa: CASMMGQVHQPQHF
d_call: -; j_call: TRBJ2-3; v_call: TRBV5-1; clone_size: few; cdr3_nt: TGCGCCAGCAGCCCCCCGATATCCGCGGCTAGCACAGATACGCAGTATTTT; cdr3_aa: CASSPPISAASTDTQYF
d_call: TRBD1; j_call: TRBJ2-5; v_call: TRBV10-1; clone_size: -; cdr3_nt: TGCGCCAGCAGCAACCTCAGGGGGCTTGGGACCCAGTACTTC; cdr3_aa: CASSNLRGLGTQYF
d_call: -; j_call: TRBJ1-5; v_call: TRBV20-1; clone_size: many; cdr3_nt: TGCAGTGCTATAAGGGCAGCAGTTAATCAGCCCCAGCATTTT; cdr3_aa: CSAIRAAVNQPQHF
d_call: TRBD1; j_call: TRBJ1-5; v_call: TRBV28; clone_size: many; cdr3_nt: TGTGCCAGCATACACGACAGGGGGCTTGGACAGCCCCAGCATTTT; cdr3_aa: CASIHDRGLGQPQHF
d_call: -; j_call: TRBJ1-1; v_call: TRBV11-2; clone_size: few; cdr3_nt: TGTGCCAGCAGCGCAAGGGGGGGGATGAACACTGAAGCTTTCTTT; cdr3_aa: CASSARGGMNTEAFF
d_call: -; j_call: TRBJ2-2; v_call: TRBV28; clone_size: many; cdr3_nt: TGTGCCAGCAGCCCGACCTACCCCTTTGAGCTGTTTTTT; cdr3_aa: CASSPTYPFELFF
d_call: -; j_call: TRBJ2-5; v_call: TRBV6-2/TRBV6-3; clone_size: few; cdr3_nt: TGTGCCAGCAGACAACACAGGGCTGAGACCCAGTACTTC; cdr3_aa: CASRQHRAETQYF
d_call: -; j_call: TRBJ2-3; v_call: TRBV6-2/TRBV6-3; clone_size: -; cdr3_nt: TGTGCCAGCAGTTACGGGACTCCGCTCAGCACAGATACGCAGTATTTT; cdr3_aa: CASSYGTPLSTDTQYF
d_call: TRBD2; j_call: TRBJ2-3; v_call: TRBV7-2; clone_size: many; cdr3_nt: TGTGCCAGCAGCTTAGCGCGTTGGGGAGCGGGAGGGAACTCAGATACGCAGTATTTT; cdr3_aa: CASSLARWGAGGNSDTQYF
d_call: -; j_call: TRBJ2-3; v_call: TRBV7-3; clone_size: many; cdr3_nt: TGTGCCAGCAGGAGTCAGGTGGGGGATACGCAGTATTTT; cdr3_aa: CASRSQVGDTQYF
d_call: TRBD1; j_call: TRBJ2-7; v_call: TRBV6-4; clone_size: few; cdr3_nt: TGTGCCAGCAGTGACGTAGCCGGGACAGGGTACAAAATAAGCTCCTACGAGCAGTACTTC; cdr3_aa: CASSDVAGTGYKISSYEQYF
d_call: -; j_call: TRBJ2-3; v_call: TRBV7-9; clone_size: many; cdr3_nt: TGTGCCAGCAGCTTAGTCGCGGCCTCAGATACGCAGTATTTT; cdr3_aa: CASSLVAASDTQYF
d_call: TRBD1; j_call: TRBJ2-7; v_call: TRBV28; clone_size: many; cdr3_nt: TGTGCCAGCAGTTTATACAGGGGATTTAGGGCCTACGAGCAGTACTTC; cdr3_aa: CASSLYRGFRAYEQYF